This section outlines one T cell receptor beta chain sequence together with its context. This clonotype was picked up one time. There is no known antigen for this receptor. No much larger clone is present one base from it, and per-base qualities are unavailable. A single read offers scant evidence. The instrument was an Illumina HiSeq 1500. TCRdb took the public reads, trimmed them with fastp at Q25, ran MiXCR for clone calling and kept in-frame beta chains. CDR3 protein duplicates are merged, each entry listing the most common genes and DNA. The sample table holds 650,000 to 850,000 distinct CDR3 sequences, of which around 29% were seen once. The top ten hold roughly 13% of the sample. This sample is part of a study of T cell repertoires in cytomegalovirus infection (dated 2019 in TCRdb). Concerning the study at large: Recently identified HLA-C-restricted CMV epitopes, whose presentation resists viral immunomodulation, were targeted by peptide stimulations together with well-studied HLA-B-restricted epitopes. Donor HLA type was relevant to the analysis, because carriage of CMV infection together with the matching HLA type was indicated by public TCR beta signatures.

Sample treatment or condition, as interpreted from the label and publication: in vitro stimulation with specific CMV peptide epitopes to enrich CMV-specific T cells. General conclusions and limits of the study: The ex vivo response was dominated by HLA-C-restricted CMV-specific TCR beta clonotypes, which also provided the single most frequent clonotype in two of eight donors. In both this cohort and an independent approximately 400-donor cohort, the cumulative frequency of public TCR beta family members distinguished carriers of CMV infection plus the relevant HLA type.

At the junction V is shortened by 4 bases and J by 4 bases, with 16 bases in between. CDR1 and CDR2 (SQVTM, ANQGSEA) derive from the germline V gene. The CDR3 contains 15 residues, cysteine and phenylalanine counted. Solely the CDR3 DNA is kept, with 45 bases framed from the first base. This chain is built from TRBV29-1 and TRBJ2-2; TRBD1 might be the D gene, on 7 matching bases. This receptor was identified in a human donor in good health (CMV status not recorded). Some clones in this sample may be carry-over from other donors' samples. Sequenced material: cultured CD8+ T cells from PBMCs, taken from culture after CMV antigen stimulation. At the DNA level, the sequence is TGCAGCGTTGGCGTCAGGGGGGACATCACCGGGGAGCTGTTTTTT. Translated, this gives CSVGVRGDITGELFF.